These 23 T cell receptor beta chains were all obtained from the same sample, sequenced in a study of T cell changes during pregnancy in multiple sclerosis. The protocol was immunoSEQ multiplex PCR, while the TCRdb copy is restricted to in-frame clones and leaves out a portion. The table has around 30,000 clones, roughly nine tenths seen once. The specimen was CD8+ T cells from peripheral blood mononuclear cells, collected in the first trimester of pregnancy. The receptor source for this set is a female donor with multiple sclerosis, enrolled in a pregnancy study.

CDR3 DNA sequence: TGTGCCAGCAGCTTGGTAGGACTAGCGGGATTACAAGAGACCCAGTACTTC. Residues: CASSLVGLAGLQETQYF. The chain carries TRBV5-5 and TRBJ2-5, with 12 bases fitting TRBD2. There are 17 residues in the CDR3. Germline trimming cut 0 bases from V and 2 bases from J; bases unmatched to any gene: 5. Germline loops: CDR1 SGHKS, CDR2 YYEKEE (reference sequence).

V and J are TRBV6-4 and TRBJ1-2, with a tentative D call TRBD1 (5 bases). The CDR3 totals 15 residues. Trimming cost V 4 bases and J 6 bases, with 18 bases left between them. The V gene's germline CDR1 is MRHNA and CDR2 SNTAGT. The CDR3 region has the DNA TGTGCCAGCAGTGCTATCTTATGGGGAGGGGATGGCTACACCTTC. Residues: CASSAILWGGDGYTF.

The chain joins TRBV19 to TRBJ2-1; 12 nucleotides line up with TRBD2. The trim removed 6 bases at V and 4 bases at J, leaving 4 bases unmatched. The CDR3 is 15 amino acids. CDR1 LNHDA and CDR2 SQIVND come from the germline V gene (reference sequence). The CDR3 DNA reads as TGTGCCAGTAGCCCTAGCGGGAGGGATTACAATGAGCAGTTCTTC. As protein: CASSPSGRDYNEQFF. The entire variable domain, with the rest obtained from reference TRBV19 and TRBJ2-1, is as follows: DGGITQSPKYLFRKEGQNVTLSCEQNLNHDAMYWYRQDPGQGLRLIYYSQIVNDFQKGDIAEGYSVSREKKESFPLTVTSAQKNPTAFYLCASSPSGRDYNEQFFGPGTRLTVL.

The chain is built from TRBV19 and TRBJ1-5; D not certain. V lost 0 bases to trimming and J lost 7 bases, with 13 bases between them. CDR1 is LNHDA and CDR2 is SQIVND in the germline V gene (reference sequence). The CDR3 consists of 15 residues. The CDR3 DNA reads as TGTGCCAGTAGTATAGATCGGGAAGGGCCCCAGCCCCAGCATTTT. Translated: CASSIDREGPQPQHF.

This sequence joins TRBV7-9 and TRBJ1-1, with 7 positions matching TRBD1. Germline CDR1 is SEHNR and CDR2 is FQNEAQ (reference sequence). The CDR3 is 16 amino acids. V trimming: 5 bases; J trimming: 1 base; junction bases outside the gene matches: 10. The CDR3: CASSKPRGEKNTEAFF. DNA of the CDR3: TGTGCCAGCAGCAAGCCCAGGGGGGAGAAGAACACTGAAGCTTTCTTT. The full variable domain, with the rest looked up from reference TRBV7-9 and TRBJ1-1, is DTGVSQNPRHKITKRGQNVTFRCDPISEHNRLYWYRQTLGQGPEFLTYFQNEAQLEKSRLLSDRFSAERPKGSFSTLEIQRTEQGDSAMYLCASSKPRGEKNTEAFFGQGTRLTVV.

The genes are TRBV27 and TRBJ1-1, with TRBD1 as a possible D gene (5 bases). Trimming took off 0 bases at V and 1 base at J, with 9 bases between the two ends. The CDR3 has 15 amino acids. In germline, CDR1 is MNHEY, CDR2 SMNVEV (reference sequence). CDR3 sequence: CASSLSTGPNTEAFF. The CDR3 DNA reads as TGTGCCAGCAGTTTATCTACAGGACCGAACACTGAAGCTTTCTTT.

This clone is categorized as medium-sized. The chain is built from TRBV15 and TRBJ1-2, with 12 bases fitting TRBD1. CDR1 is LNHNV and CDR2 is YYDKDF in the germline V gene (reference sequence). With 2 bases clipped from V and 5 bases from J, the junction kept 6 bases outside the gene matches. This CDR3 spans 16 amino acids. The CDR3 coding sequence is TGTGCCACCAGCAGACGGGACAGGGGGCTTAGTTATGGCTACACCTTC. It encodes CATSRRDRGLSYGYTF.

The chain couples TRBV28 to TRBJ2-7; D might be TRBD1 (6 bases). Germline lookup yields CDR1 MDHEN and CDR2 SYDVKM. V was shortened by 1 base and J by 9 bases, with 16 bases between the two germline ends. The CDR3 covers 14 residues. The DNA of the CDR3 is TGTGCCAGCAGTTTATCCCCCTCGACAGGAGGGCAGTACTTC. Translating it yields CASSLSPSTGGQYF.

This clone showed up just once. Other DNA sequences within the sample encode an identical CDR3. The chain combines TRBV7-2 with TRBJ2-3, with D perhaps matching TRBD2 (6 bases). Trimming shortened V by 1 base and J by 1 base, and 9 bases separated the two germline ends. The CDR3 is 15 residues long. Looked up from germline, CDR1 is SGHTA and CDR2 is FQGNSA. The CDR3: CASSLGLAGTDTQYF. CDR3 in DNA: TGTGCCAGCAGCTTAGGGTTAGCGGGCACAGATACGCAGTATTTT.

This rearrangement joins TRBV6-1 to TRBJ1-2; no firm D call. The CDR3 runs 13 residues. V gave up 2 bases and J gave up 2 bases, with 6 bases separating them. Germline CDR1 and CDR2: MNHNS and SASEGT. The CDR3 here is CASSETHNYGYTF. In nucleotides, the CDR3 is TGTGCCAGCAGTGAAACACACAACTATGGCTACACCTTC.

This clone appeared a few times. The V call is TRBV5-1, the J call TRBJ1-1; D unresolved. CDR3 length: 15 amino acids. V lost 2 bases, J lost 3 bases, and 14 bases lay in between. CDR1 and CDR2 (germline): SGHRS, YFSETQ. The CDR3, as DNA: TGCGCCAGCAGCTTTTTTCTCTTCCGGGACACTGAAGCTTTCTTT. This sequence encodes CASSFFLFRDTEAFF.

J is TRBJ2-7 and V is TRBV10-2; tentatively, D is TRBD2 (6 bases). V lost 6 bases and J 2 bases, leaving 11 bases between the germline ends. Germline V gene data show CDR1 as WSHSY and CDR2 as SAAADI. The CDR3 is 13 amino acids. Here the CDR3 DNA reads TGCGCCAGCAGGTCCGGGACTCCCTACGAGCAGTACTTC. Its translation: CASRSGTPYEQYF.

The CDR3 reads CASSLSSGESNQPQHF. The CDR3 coding sequence is TGTGCCAGCAGTTTATCCTCTGGGGAGAGCAATCAGCCCCAGCATTTT. V usage is TRBV27 and J usage is TRBJ1-5; D gene uncertain. Germline CDR1 is MNHEY and CDR2 is SMNVEV (reference sequence). Trimming cost V 0 bases and J 1 base, with 10 bases left between them. This CDR3 spans 16 amino acids.

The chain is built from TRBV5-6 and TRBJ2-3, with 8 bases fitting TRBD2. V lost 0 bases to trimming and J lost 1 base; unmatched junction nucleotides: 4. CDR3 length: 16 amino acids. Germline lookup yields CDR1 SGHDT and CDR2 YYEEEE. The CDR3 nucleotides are TGTGCCAGCAGCTTGGCGGGAGGGCCAGGCACAGATACGCAGTATTTT. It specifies CASSLAGGPGTDTQYF.

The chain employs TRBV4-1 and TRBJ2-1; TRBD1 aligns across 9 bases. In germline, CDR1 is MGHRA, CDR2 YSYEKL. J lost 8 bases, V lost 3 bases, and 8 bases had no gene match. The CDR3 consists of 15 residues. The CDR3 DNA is TGCGCCAGCAGCCAGGAGGGACAGGGAGGCCATGAGCAGTTCTTC. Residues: CASSQEGQGGHEQFF.

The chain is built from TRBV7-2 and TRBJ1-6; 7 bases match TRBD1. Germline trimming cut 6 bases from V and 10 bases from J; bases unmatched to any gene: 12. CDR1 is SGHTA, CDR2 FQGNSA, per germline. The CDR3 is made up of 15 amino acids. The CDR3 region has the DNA TGTGCCAGCAGGGCATCGACAGGGTCCTTGTCACCCCTCCACTTT. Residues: CASRASTGSLSPLHF.

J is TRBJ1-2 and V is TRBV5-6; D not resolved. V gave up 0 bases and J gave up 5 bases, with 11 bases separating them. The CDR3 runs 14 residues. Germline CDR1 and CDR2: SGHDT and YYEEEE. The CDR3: CASSLGSGVYGYTF. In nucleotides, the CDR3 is TGTGCCAGCAGCTTGGGATCCGGGGTATATGGCTACACCTTC. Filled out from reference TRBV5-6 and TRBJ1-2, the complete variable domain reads DAGVTQSPTHLIKTRGQQVTLRCSPKSGHDTVSWYQQALGQGPQFIFQYYEEEERQRGNFPDRFSGHQFPNYSSELNVNALLLGDSALYLCASSLGSGVYGYTFGSGTRLTVV.

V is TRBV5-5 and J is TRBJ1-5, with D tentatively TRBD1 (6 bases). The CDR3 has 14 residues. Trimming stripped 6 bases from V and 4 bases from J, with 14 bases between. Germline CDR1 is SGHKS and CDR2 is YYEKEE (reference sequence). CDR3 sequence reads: CASNRDTRNQPQHF. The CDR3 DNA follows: TGTGCCAGCAATAGGGACACGAGGAATCAGCCCCAGCATTTT.

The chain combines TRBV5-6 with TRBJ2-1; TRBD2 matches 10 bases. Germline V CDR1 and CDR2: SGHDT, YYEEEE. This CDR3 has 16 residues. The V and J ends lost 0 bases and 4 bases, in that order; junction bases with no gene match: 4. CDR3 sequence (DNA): TGTGCCAGCAGCTTGGCCTCTAGCGGGAGTTACAATGAGCAGTTCTTC. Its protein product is CASSLASSGSYNEQFF.

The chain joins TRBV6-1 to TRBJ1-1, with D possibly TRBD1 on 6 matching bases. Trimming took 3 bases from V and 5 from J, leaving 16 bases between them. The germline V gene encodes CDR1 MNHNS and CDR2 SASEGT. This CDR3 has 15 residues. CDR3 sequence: CASSEPVRGWTEAFF. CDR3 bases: TGTGCCAGCAGTGAGCCGGTCAGGGGTTGGACTGAAGCTTTCTTT.

The CDR3 nucleotides are TGTGCCAGCAGCCCCAGGACTAGCGGGCTGCTCAGCTCCTACGAGCAGTACTTC. This encodes CASSPRTSGLLSSYEQYF. The genes are TRBV13 and TRBJ2-7, with 11 nucleotides matching TRBD2. The length of the CDR3 is 18 residues. With V trimmed by 5 bases and J by 0 bases, 12 bases remained unmatched. The V gene's germline CDR1 is PRHDT and CDR2 FYEKMQ (reference sequence).

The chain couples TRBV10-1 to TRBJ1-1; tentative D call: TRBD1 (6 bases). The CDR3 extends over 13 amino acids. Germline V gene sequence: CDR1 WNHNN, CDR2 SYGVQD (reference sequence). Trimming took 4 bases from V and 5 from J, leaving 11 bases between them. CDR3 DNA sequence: TGCGCCAGCAGTGTGGGGGCTGCGACTGAAGCTTTCTTT. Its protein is CASSVGAATEAFF.

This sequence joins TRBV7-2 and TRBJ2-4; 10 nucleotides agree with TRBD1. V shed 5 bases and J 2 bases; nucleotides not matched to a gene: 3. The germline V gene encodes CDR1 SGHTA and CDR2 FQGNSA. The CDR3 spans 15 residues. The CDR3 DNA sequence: TGTGCCAGCAGCCAGGGACAGGGGTCCAAAAACATTCAGTACTTC. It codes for CASSQGQGSKNIQYF.